The present TCR beta chain was sequenced within a study of T cells in Graves' hyperthyroidism and ophthalmopathy. CDR1 and CDR2 (germline): MGHRA, YSYEKL. The germline V and J ends were trimmed by 1 base and 4 bases, with 7 bases remaining between them. The length of the CDR3 is 13 residues. TCR beta CDR3 region amplification was performed from RNA transcripts. With the HTBI primer set, the TCR CDR3 went through a first round of RT-PCR. TCRdb independently ran MiXCR on the multiplex PCR reads; one entry per CDR3 protein. This table holds about half a million distinct CDR3 sequences, approximately 25% found once. This clonotype was seen many times. Its antigen is unidentified. The study's findings and limits: Most thyroid clonotypes expanded above 0.001 were also detected in blood.

Sequenced material: blood. This TCR was recovered from a woman in her 30s with Graves' ophthalmopathy. This chain uses TRBV4-1 with TRBJ1-2; D is ambiguous. The CDR3 loop reads CASSQAPTYGYTF. CDR3 sequence (DNA): TGCGCCAGCAGCCAAGCCCCCACCTATGGCTACACCTTC.